This TCR beta chain stems from a study of control samples from healthy donors and cancer patients. CDR3 length: 15 amino acids. The germline CDR1 and CDR2 sequences are SGDLS and YYNGEE. The V and J ends lost 0 bases and 7 bases respectively, with 14 bases between them. The table came from immunoSEQ multiplex PCR; TCRdb's copy has only in-frame clones and leaves some out. The sample has 250,000 to 300,000 clones; roughly 80% are singletons. This chain links TRBV9 with TRBJ1-5; D gene unclear. The sequencing sample was made of PBMCs. The clonotype was recovered from a woman in her sixties with lung cancer. The CDR3, as DNA: TGTGCCAGCAGCGTAGACCCGGGAAATCCCCAGCCCCAGCATTTT. The encoded protein is CASSVDPGNPQPQHF.